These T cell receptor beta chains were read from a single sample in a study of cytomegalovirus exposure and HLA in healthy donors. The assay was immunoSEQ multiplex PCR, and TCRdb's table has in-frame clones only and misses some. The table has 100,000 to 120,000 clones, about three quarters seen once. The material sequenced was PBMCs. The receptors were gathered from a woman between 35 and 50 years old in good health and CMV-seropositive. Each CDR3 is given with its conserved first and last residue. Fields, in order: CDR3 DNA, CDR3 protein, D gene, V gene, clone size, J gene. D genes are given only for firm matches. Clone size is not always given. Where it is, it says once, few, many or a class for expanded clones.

CDR3nt: TGCGCCAGCAGCTTGGGGCACTCTACCAACTACGGGAGCTCCTACGAGCAGTACTTC
CDR3aa: CASSLGHSTNYGSSYEQYF
d_gene: .
v_gene: TRBV5-1
abundance: once
j_gene: TRBJ2-7

CDR3nt: TGTGCCAGCTCACTCTTGGCCTGGACAGACCTCGATCAGCCCCAGCATTTT
CDR3aa: CASSLLAWTDLDQPQHF
d_gene: .
v_gene: TRBV18
abundance: once
j_gene: TRBJ1-5

CDR3nt: TGTGCCAGTACAAGAGAAGGGGTACCCCAAAATAACTATGGCTACACCTTC
CDR3aa: CASTREGVPQNNYGYTF
d_gene: .
v_gene: TRBV19
abundance: .
j_gene: TRBJ1-2

CDR3nt: TGCGCCAGCAGCCCGGGGGGGGAAAACACTGAAGCTTTCTTT
CDR3aa: CASSPGGENTEAFF
d_gene: .
v_gene: TRBV5-1
abundance: .
j_gene: TRBJ1-1

CDR3nt: TGTGCCAGCAGATCCCGGGACAGCTCCTACGAGCAGTACTTC
CDR3aa: CASRSRDSSYEQYF
d_gene: TRBD1
v_gene: TRBV6-6
abundance: .
j_gene: TRBJ2-7

CDR3nt: TGTGCCAGCAGTGACGGGAGGGCCAAAAACATTCAGTACTTC
CDR3aa: CASSDGRAKNIQYF
d_gene: TRBD2
v_gene: TRBV2
abundance: once
j_gene: TRBJ2-4

CDR3nt: TGTGCCAGCAGCTTGGTTAGCCCAGATACGCAGTATTTT
CDR3aa: CASSLVSPDTQYF
d_gene: .
v_gene: TRBV5-4
abundance: .
j_gene: TRBJ2-3

CDR3nt: TGTGCCAGTATCAGAGCGGGAGAAAGTTACAATGAGCAGTTCTTC
CDR3aa: CASIRAGESYNEQFF
d_gene: TRBD2
v_gene: TRBV7-9
abundance: .
j_gene: TRBJ2-1

CDR3nt: TGTGCCAGCAGTGATTTACTAGCTAGCGGGAGTGACGAGCAGTACTTC
CDR3aa: CASSDLLASGSDEQYF
d_gene: TRBD2
v_gene: TRBV2
abundance: .
j_gene: TRBJ2-7

CDR3nt: TGTGCCAGTAGTCTCCTAGCGGGAGTGGACACCGGGGAGCTGTTTTTT
CDR3aa: CASSLLAGVDTGELFF
d_gene: TRBD2
v_gene: TRBV19
abundance: .
j_gene: TRBJ2-2